One sample yielded the 10 T cell receptor beta chains listed below, sequenced in a study of cytomegalovirus exposure and HLA in healthy donors. Sequenced by immunoSEQ multiplex PCR; TCRdb stores in-frame clones only, minus some. The sample has roughly 47,000 clones, 93% seen once; the top ten hold approximately 2.1%. Source material: PBMCs. All receptors come from a young woman in good health and CMV-seronegative.

This chain joins TRBV29-1 and TRBJ1-2; a possible D gene is TRBD1 (6 bases). The CDR3 length is 11 residues. Trimming took 0 bases from V and 8 from J, leaving 7 bases between them. Germline V lookup: CDR1 SQVTM, CDR2 ANQGSEA. The CDR3 DNA reads TGCAGCGTTGAAGAAAGGGGGGGCTACACCTTC. This gives the protein CSVEERGGYTF.

The rearrangement joins TRBV21-1 to TRBJ1-1. TRBV21-1 is tagged as a pseudogene. The CDR3 is 16 amino acids. Here the CDR3 DNA reads TGTGCCAGCAGCAAAGAGAGACCACTGGGAGAGACTGAAGCTTTCTTT. This gives the protein CASSKERPLGETEAFF.

In this sample, this clone turned up once. The rearrangement joins TRBV6-5 to TRBJ1-2; unclear D gene. CDR1 and CDR2 from the germline V gene are MNHEY and SVGAGI. This CDR3 has 14 amino acids. V was cut by 2 bases and J by 3 bases, with 10 bases left in between. CDR3 bases: TGTGCCAGCAGTTACGCCGGCGGCGACTATGGCTACACCTTC. The encoded protein is CASSYAGGDYGYTF.

This rearrangement joins TRBV6-5 to TRBJ1-2; the D gene is possibly TRBD1 (6 bases). This CDR3 spans 13 amino acids. Germline loops: CDR1 MNHEY, CDR2 SVGAGI. The V end lost 4 bases, the J end lost 4 bases, and 10 bases lay between the germline ends. The DNA for the CDR3 is TGTGCCAGCAGTTCGGCCAGGGGCTATGGCTACACCTTC. Translating gives CASSSARGYGYTF.

The gene calls are TRBV7-2 and TRBJ1-1; 8 bases match TRBD1. Germline CDR1 reads SGHTA; CDR2 reads FQGNSA. The J segment lost 10 bases and the V segment lost 4 bases, leaving 5 bases of the junction unmatched. The CDR3 totals 12 residues. The CDR3 spells CASSSGQGRAFF. Here the CDR3 DNA reads TGTGCCAGCAGCTCCGGACAGGGAAGAGCTTTCTTT.

The V and J genes are TRBV7-6 and TRBJ2-1; TRBD1 agrees at 8 bases. From germline, CDR1 is SGHVS and CDR2 FNYEAQ. This CDR3 spans 14 amino acids. Trimming at V came to 5 bases and at J to 6 bases, leaving 6 bases not matched to a gene. CDR3: CASSPTGQGNEQFF. The DNA for the CDR3 is TGTGCCAGCAGCCCTACTGGACAGGGCAATGAGCAGTTCTTC.

CDR3: CASSVSNLANYGYTF. The CDR3, as DNA: TGTGCCAGCAGTGTCAGTAACCTAGCTAACTATGGCTACACCTTC. This chain uses TRBV6-1 with TRBJ1-2; no clear D. The V end lost 4 bases, the J end lost 0 bases, and 12 bases lay between the germline ends. The CDR3 has 15 residues. Germline values: CDR1 MNHNS, CDR2 SASEGT.

The chain carries TRBV30 and TRBJ1-1, with D tentatively TRBD1 (6 bases). The CDR3 totals 13 residues. The V gene's germline CDR1 is GTSNPN and CDR2 SVGIG (reference sequence). Trimming left V 4 bases short and J 1 base short, with 10 bases between. DNA of the CDR3: TGTGCCTGGAAGGAAGGGGGGAACACTGAAGCTTTCTTT. As protein: CAWKEGGNTEAFF.

The rearrangement links TRBV4-1 to TRBJ2-3; possible D gene TRBD1, 6 bases. This CDR3 is built from 16 residues. Germline assignment: CDR1 MGHRA and CDR2 YSYEKL. Trimming pared 4 bases from V and 4 bases from J, leaving 18 bases between. The CDR3 is CASSRLQGLGADTQYF. CDR3 coding DNA: TGCGCCAGCAGCCGCCTACAGGGATTGGGGGCAGATACGCAGTATTTT.

This rearrangement joins TRBV5-1 to TRBJ1-4; 7 bases agree with TRBD1. The germline gives CDR1 SGHRS, CDR2 YFSETQ. This CDR3 contains 17 residues. Losses at the gene ends were 1 base for V and 0 bases for J; bases not matched to a gene: 6. This CDR3 is CASSLQGVGSTNEKLFF. CDR3 bases: TGCGCCAGCAGCTTGCAGGGGGTCGGATCAACTAATGAAAAACTGTTTTTT.